These 28 T cell receptor beta chains were sequenced from one sample in a study of OX40 agonist ivuxolimab in advanced cancers. The table came from immunoSEQ multiplex PCR; TCRdb's copy has only in-frame clones and leaves some out. The sample lists tens of thousands of clones, around 74% seen once, with about a tenth in the top ten. Sequenced here: CD4+ or CD8+ T cells sorted from blood, sampled in a trial of the OX40 agonist ivuxolimab. The receptors derive from an adult with an advanced solid tumor such as melanoma, head and neck, liver or kidney cancer.

The chain links TRBV28 to TRBJ1-2, with a possible D match to TRBD1 (5 bases). Trimming cost V 6 bases and J 6 bases, with 20 bases left between them. CDR3 length equals 15 residues. Germline-derived CDR1 and CDR2 are MDHEN and SYDVKM. CDR3 nucleotides: TGTGCCAGCAGGCAACCGGGACCCCTTTTCAATGGCTACACCTTC. This translates into CASRQPGPLFNGYTF.

This chain uses TRBV27 with TRBJ1-4; D gene ambiguous. V was shortened by 1 base and J by 3 bases, with 21 bases between the two germline ends. The CDR3 sequence is 19 residues long. The germline V gene has CDR1 MNHEY and CDR2 SMNVEV (reference sequence). The CDR3 region is CASSLLGRIESQSNEKLFF. The CDR3 region has the DNA TGTGCCAGCAGTTTATTGGGCCGGATCGAATCCCAATCTAATGAAAAACTGTTTTTT.

The chain is built from TRBV10-3 and TRBJ2-2; 7 bases line up with TRBD1. Unmatched junction bases numbered 17, after V lost 6 bases and J lost 4 bases. This CDR3 contains 18 residues. The V gene's germline CDR1 is ENHRY and CDR2 SYGVKD. In DNA form, the CDR3 reads TGTGCCATCAGGGGAACCGGGACAGTCACTCCCTCCACCGGGGAGCTGTTTTTT. Translation gives CAIRGTGTVTPSTGELFF.

The gene calls are TRBV6-5 and TRBJ1-4; D unresolved. The CDR3 covers 14 residues. CDR1 is MNHEY, CDR2 SVGAGI, per germline. The V and J ends lost 5 bases and 1 base respectively, with 8 bases between them. The DNA for the CDR3 is TGTGCCAGCAGTATCTCGGGAACTAATGAAAAACTGTTTTTT. Translating gives CASSISGTNEKLFF.

The sample holds one count of this clone. The rearrangement uses TRBV5-1 and TRBJ1-2, with D unclear. This CDR3 is 14 amino acids long. V lost 1 base and J 6 bases, leaving 13 bases between the germline ends. Germline V gene data show CDR1 as SGHRS and CDR2 as YFSETQ. In nucleotides, the CDR3 is TGCGCCAGCAGCTTGAGCGGGGAGGCGGATGGCTACACCTTC. As protein: CASSLSGEADGYTF.

This clone was detected a few times. V is TRBV29-1 and J is TRBJ1-2, with 9 bases matching TRBD1. Germline CDR1 and CDR2: SQVTM and ANQGSEA. The CDR3 covers 12 residues. V lost 6 bases to trimming and J lost 6 bases; unmatched junction nucleotides: 5. The CDR3 loop reads CSVIGDRDGYTF. The CDR3 nucleotides read TGCAGCGTAATTGGGGACAGGGATGGCTACACCTTC.

This rearrangement joins TRBV4-3 to TRBJ2-1; tentatively, D is TRBD1 or TRBD2 (5 bases each). CDR1 and CDR2 from the germline V gene are LGHNA and YSLEER. CDR3 length equals 15 residues. V was shortened by 1 base and J by 0 bases, with 7 bases between the two germline ends. In DNA, the CDR3 is TGCGCCAGCAGCCAAGCAGGGAGCTCCTACAATGAGCAGTTCTTC. Residues: CASSQAGSSYNEQFF.

V usage is TRBV27 and J usage is TRBJ2-5; TRBD2 matches at 9 bases. The CDR3 extends over 16 amino acids. With V trimmed by 2 bases and J by 3 bases, 7 bases remained unmatched. Germline V lookup: CDR1 MNHEY, CDR2 SMNVEV (reference sequence). CDR3 in amino acids: CASSLRAGGHKETQYF. In DNA form, the CDR3 reads TGTGCCAGCAGTTTAAGGGCGGGGGGGCATAAAGAGACCCAGTACTTC.

The gene calls are TRBV5-4 and TRBJ2-7; D might be TRBD2 (5 bases). The V gene lost 0 bases and the J gene lost 2 bases, with 9 bases spanning the gap. Looked up from germline, CDR1 is SGHNT and CDR2 is YYREEE (reference sequence). The CDR3 spans 14 residues. The CDR3 DNA is TGTGCCAGCAGCTTGGCCGGGAATCCCTACGAGCAGTACTTC. Amino acids: CASSLAGNPYEQYF.

This sequence joins TRBV25-1 and TRBJ2-5; 14 bases are shared with TRBD2. CDR1 MGHDK and CDR2 SYGVNS come from the germline V gene. This CDR3 spans 16 amino acids. The trim removed 3 bases at V and 5 bases at J, leaving 5 bases unmatched. CDR3 DNA sequence: TGTGCCAGCAGTGAGACTAGCGGGAGGGCCACGGAGACCCAGTACTTC. This gives the protein CASSETSGRATETQYF.

In its sample, this clone was seen a few times. The V gene is TRBV20-1, the J gene TRBJ1-1; TRBD1 agrees at 7 bases. The CDR3 covers 11 residues. Germline CDR1 reads DFQATT; CDR2 reads SNEGSKA (reference sequence). V gave up 5 bases and J gave up 11 bases; unmatched junction bases: 8. The CDR3 loop reads CSAPLGQNAFF. CDR3 in DNA: TGCAGTGCTCCACTGGGACAGAACGCTTTCTTT.

The chain joins TRBV5-5 to TRBJ1-2; TRBD1 agrees at 7 bases. After removal of 0 bases from V and 4 bases from J, the junction contained 18 bases not matched to a gene. Germline V gene data show CDR1 as SGHKS and CDR2 as YYEKEE (reference sequence). This CDR3 region has 19 residues. The CDR3 reads CASSLAPGGASNVGYGYTF. CDR3 bases: TGTGCCAGCAGCTTGGCTCCAGGGGGGGCTTCGAACGTGGGCTATGGCTACACCTTC.

The chain couples TRBV29-1 to TRBJ1-5; 10 bases map to TRBD1. CDR3 length: 14 residues. V lost 6 bases, J lost 4 bases, and 6 bases stayed unmatched. The V gene's germline CDR1 is SQVTM and CDR2 ANQGSEA. The CDR3 sequence: CSVTTGGFNQPQHF. The CDR3 DNA reads as TGCAGCGTAACGACAGGGGGCTTTAATCAGCCCCAGCATTTT. Full variable domain (outside the CDR3, taken from reference TRBV29-1 and TRBJ1-5): SAVISQKPSRDICQRGTSLTIQCQVDSQVTMMFWYRQQPGQSLTLIATANQGSEATYESGFVIDKFPISRPNLTFSTLTVSNMSPEDSSIYLCSVTTGGFNQPQHFGDGTRLSIL.

This clone was seen a few times. The rearrangement uses TRBV15 and TRBJ2-7; D is uncertain. The CDR3 extends over 12 amino acids. V lost 0 bases and J lost 5, with 5 bases in between. CDR1 LNHNV and CDR2 YYDKDF come from the germline V gene (reference sequence). The CDR3 coding sequence is TGTGCCACCAGCAGAGAAGGAGACGAGCAGTACTTC. Its protein is CATSREGDEQYF. The complete variable domain, with remaining parts taken from reference TRBV15 and TRBJ2-7, reads DAMVIQNPRYQVTQFGKPVTLSCSQTLNHNVMYWYQQKSSQAPKLLFHYYDKDFNNEADTPDNFQSRRPNTSFCFLDIRSPGLGDTAMYLCATSREGDEQYFGPGTRLTVT.

This clone was seen many times. The CDR3 spells CSVGGANQPQHF. DNA of the CDR3: TGCAGCGTGGGGGGTGCCAATCAGCCCCAGCATTTT. The V gene is TRBV29-1, the J gene TRBJ1-5, with D tentatively TRBD1 (5 bases). Looked up from germline, CDR1 is SQVTM and CDR2 is ANQGSEA. V gave up 6 bases and J gave up 3 bases, with 9 bases separating them. The CDR3 consists of 12 residues.

This rearrangement joins TRBV2 to TRBJ2-7; D may be TRBD2 (5 bases). The CDR3 runs to 13 residues. The V and J ends lost 4 bases and 5 bases respectively, with 12 bases between them. Germline assignment: CDR1 SNHLY and CDR2 FYNNEI. The CDR3 DNA reads TGTGCCAGCAGTGTCGAGCTAGCCCACGAGCAGTACTTC. It yields the protein CASSVELAHEQYF. Full variable domain (rest looked up from reference TRBV2 and TRBJ2-7): EPEVTQTPSHQVTQMGQEVILRCVPISNHLYFYWYRQILGQKVEFLVSFYNNEISEKSEIFDDQFSVERPDGSNFTLKIRSTKLEDSAMYFCASSVELAHEQYFGPGTRLTVT.

The J gene is TRBJ2-2, the V gene TRBV2, with D tentatively TRBD2 (5 bases). The CDR3 extends over 14 amino acids. The germline V gene has CDR1 SNHLY and CDR2 FYNNEI. The V end lost 8 bases, the J end lost 6 bases, and 16 bases lay between the germline ends. This CDR3 reads CASGFNTGAGELFF. The CDR3 coding sequence is TGTGCCAGCGGGTTCAACACCGGGGCCGGGGAGCTGTTTTTT.

The J gene is TRBJ2-5, the V gene TRBV7-6; 7 bases match TRBD1. The end of the DNA is better explained by TRBJ2-7, so the J call may be wrong. Germline CDR1 reads SGHVS; CDR2 reads FNYEAQ. This CDR3 contains 15 residues. The CDR3 region is CASSDRQGDSYEQYF. The CDR3 DNA follows: TGTGCCAGCAGCGATCGACAGGGTGACTCCTACGAGCAGTACTTC.

A note on this clone: The junction differs from germline at one of its ends, possibly a read error. V usage is TRBV29-1 and J usage is TRBJ1-2; D not certain. The CDR3 is 13 residues long. CDR1 is SQVTM and CDR2 is ANQGSEA in the germline V gene. CDR3 amino acids: CSVEGAGSPRVSF. The CDR3 nucleotides read TGCAGCGTTGAAGGGGCAGGTTCCCCAAGGGTTTCCTTC.

This chain uses TRBV11-3 with TRBJ2-1; TRBD2 matches 10 bases. Germline values: CDR1 SGHNT, CDR2 YENEEA. Trimming removed 1 base from V and 7 bases from J; junction bases left unmatched: 7. The CDR3 contains 16 residues. CDR3 sequence reads: CASSLGTSGTLNEQFF. CDR3 nucleotide sequence: TGTGCCAGCAGCTTAGGGACTAGCGGCACCCTGAATGAGCAGTTCTTC.

This rearrangement joins TRBV6-5 to TRBJ2-7, with TRBD2 matching 14 bases. The germline V gene has CDR1 MNHEY and CDR2 SVGAGI. The V gene end was trimmed by 6 bases and the J gene end by 2 bases; junction bases not matched to a gene: 3. This CDR3 has 15 amino acids. In nucleotides, the CDR3 is TGTGCCAGCAGCATGACTAGCGGGGGGGCCTACGAGCAGTACTTC. Its translation: CASSMTSGGAYEQYF.

The rearrangement uses TRBV5-1 and TRBJ2-7; 10 bases are shared with TRBD1. The CDR3 has 15 amino acids. Germline CDR1 and CDR2: SGHRS and YFSETQ. V lost 4 bases and J lost 4; bases outside the gene matches: 8. The CDR3 loop is CASSPPTGGKYEQYF. CDR3 nucleotide sequence: TGCGCCAGCAGCCCCCCGACAGGGGGCAAGTACGAGCAGTACTTC. The full variable domain, in which reference TRBV5-1 and TRBJ2-7 provide the parts outside the CDR3, is KAGVTQTPRYLIKTRGQQVTLSCSPISGHRSVSWYQQTPGQGLQFLFEYFSETQRNKGNFPGRFSGRQFSNSRSEMNVSTLELGDSALYLCASSPPTGGKYEQYFGPGTRLTVT.

This sequence joins TRBV18 and TRBJ2-1, with TRBD2 identical over 11 bases. Germline lookup yields CDR1 KGHSH and CDR2 LQKENI. The CDR3 has 19 residues. The ends lost 1 base at V and 0 bases at J; junction bases unmatched: 8. In nucleotides, the CDR3 is TGTGCCAGCTCACCACTGGTAGCGGGAGGGCCCAGCTCCTACAATGAGCAGTTCTTC. Translation gives CASSPLVAGGPSSYNEQFF.

This chain uses TRBV5-6 with TRBJ2-2; D is perhaps TRBD1 or TRBD2 (5 bases each). The ends were cut back, 4 bases at V and 6 bases at J, with 16 bases in the middle. The CDR3 consists of 15 residues. Germline V lookup: CDR1 SGHDT, CDR2 YYEEEE. CDR3 nucleotides: TGTGCCAGCAGCCTCGGGACCCCTTTGGCCGGGGAGCTGTTTTTT. This encodes CASSLGTPLAGELFF.

The rearrangement uses TRBV6-6 and TRBJ1-3; 7 bases fit TRBD1. Germline loops: CDR1 MNHNY, CDR2 SVGAGI (reference sequence). V trimming: 6 bases; J trimming: 0 bases; junction bases outside the gene matches: 5. This CDR3 contains 15 residues. The CDR3 here is CASSPGTASGNTIYF. The CDR3 DNA sequence: TGTGCCAGCAGCCCCGGGACAGCCTCTGGAAACACCATATATTTT.

V is TRBV6-5 and J is TRBJ2-2; 7 positions match TRBD1. Germline loops: CDR1 MNHEY, CDR2 SVGAGI. Trimming removed 6 bases from V and 6 bases from J; junction bases left unmatched: 10. CDR3 length: 15 amino acids. The CDR3 nucleotides are TGTGCCAGCAGACGACAGGGTTTATTAGCCGGGGAGCTGTTTTTT. Protein sequence: CASRRQGLLAGELFF.

This clone was seen only a few times. The chain links TRBV29-1 to TRBJ1-2; unclear D gene. V shed 3 bases and J shed 7 bases, with 9 bases lying between them. The CDR3 has 11 amino acids. Looked up from germline, CDR1 is SQVTM and CDR2 is ANQGSEA. CDR3 protein: CSVESRSGYTF. In DNA form, the CDR3 reads TGCAGCGTTGAGTCCAGGTCTGGCTACACCTTC.

The J gene is TRBJ2-3, the V gene TRBV14; D is uncertain. The CDR3 totals 15 residues. CDR1 SGHDN and CDR2 FVKESK come from the germline V gene. The ends were cut back, 0 bases at V and 4 bases at J, with 11 bases in the middle. For the CDR3, the DNA is TGTGCCAGCAGCCAAGATCTTAGCTCGGCAGATACGCAGTATTTT. Protein product: CASSQDLSSADTQYF.